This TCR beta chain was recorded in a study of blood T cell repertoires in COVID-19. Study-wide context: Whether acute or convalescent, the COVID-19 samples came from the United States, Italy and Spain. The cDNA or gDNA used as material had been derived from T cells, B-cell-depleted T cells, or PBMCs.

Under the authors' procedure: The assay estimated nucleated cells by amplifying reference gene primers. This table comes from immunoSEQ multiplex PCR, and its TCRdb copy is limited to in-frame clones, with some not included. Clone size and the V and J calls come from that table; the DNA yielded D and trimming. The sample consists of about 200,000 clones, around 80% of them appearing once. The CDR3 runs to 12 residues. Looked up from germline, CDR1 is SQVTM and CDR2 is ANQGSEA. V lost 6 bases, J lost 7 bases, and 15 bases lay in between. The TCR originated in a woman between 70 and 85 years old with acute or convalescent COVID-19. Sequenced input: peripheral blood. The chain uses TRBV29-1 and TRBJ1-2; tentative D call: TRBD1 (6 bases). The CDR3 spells CSVKGQGSGYTF. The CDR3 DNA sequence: TGCAGCGTCAAGGGGCAGGGGAGTGGCTACACCTTC. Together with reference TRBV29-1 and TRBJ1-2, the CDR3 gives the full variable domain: SAVISQKPSRDICQRGTSLTIQCQVDSQVTMMFWYRQQPGQSLTLIATANQGSEATYESGFVIDKFPISRPNLTFSTLTVSNMSPEDSSIYLCSVKGQGSGYTFGSGTRLTVV.